The rows below give T cell receptor beta chains drawn from one sample of a study of spatial heterogeneity in lung cancer. MiXCR, run by TCRdb on the 5' RACE reads, gives a single entry per CDR3 protein. The profile shows about 15,000 distinct CDR3 sequences, 10% of them singletons. Sequenced material: PBMCs, taken at surgery. The receptors come from a male donor with early-stage non-small cell lung cancer. The CDR3 runs from the conserved cysteine through the conserved F or W. Fields, in order: V gene, J gene, D gene, clone size, CDR3 DNA, CDR3 protein. A D gene is named only where the DNA matches it firmly. Clone size, where shown, is once, few, many, or a class for clones that have expanded.

v_gene: TRBV20-1
j_gene: TRBJ2-1
d_gene: NA
abundance: NA
CDR3nt: TGCAGTGCTAGCGAGGAAAGCTCCTACAATGAGCAGTTCTTC
CDR3aa: CSASEESSYNEQFF

v_gene: TRBV29-1
j_gene: TRBJ2-7
d_gene: NA
abundance: medium-sized
CDR3nt: TGCAGCGCCGGCGTTGCCTCCGAGCAGTACTTC
CDR3aa: CSAGVASEQYF

v_gene: TRBV19
j_gene: TRBJ1-1
d_gene: NA
abundance: many
CDR3nt: TGTGCCAGTAGTATTGCTCCCGCCGGTAAGAACACTGAAGCTTTCTTT
CDR3aa: CASSIAPAGKNTEAFF

v_gene: TRBV7-9
j_gene: TRBJ2-5
d_gene: TRBD2
abundance: many
CDR3nt: TGTGCCAGCAGCTGGCCGACCACACTAGCGGGAGAGACCCAGTACTTC
CDR3aa: CASSWPTTLAGETQYF

v_gene: TRBV27
j_gene: TRBJ1-2
d_gene: NA
abundance: many
CDR3nt: TGTGCCAGCAGTTTACTTGGCCCCAAACGTGATGGCTACACCTTC
CDR3aa: CASSLLGPKRDGYTF

v_gene: TRBV9
j_gene: TRBJ2-3
d_gene: TRBD2
abundance: many
CDR3nt: TGTGCCAGCGCGGAGACTAGCGGAGATACGCAGTATTTT
CDR3aa: CASAETSGDTQYF

v_gene: TRBV3-1
j_gene: TRBJ1-4
d_gene: NA
abundance: medium-sized
CDR3nt: TGTGCCAGCAGCCAAGGCGGTGAAAAACTGTTTTTT
CDR3aa: CASSQGGEKLFF

v_gene: TRBV7-3
j_gene: TRBJ2-2
d_gene: NA
abundance: many
CDR3nt: TGTGCCAGCATTAAGGGTCGAAACACCGGGGAGCTGTTTTTT
CDR3aa: CASIKGRNTGELFF

v_gene: TRBV21-1
j_gene: TRBJ1-4
d_gene: NA
abundance: many
CDR3nt: TGTGCCAGCAGCGGAAGTGCACAGCTTAATGAAAAACTGTTTTTT
CDR3aa: CASSGSAQLNEKLFF

v_gene: TRBV2
j_gene: TRBJ2-7
d_gene: TRBD1
abundance: NA
CDR3nt: TGTGCCAGCAGGGGGACAGGGGGCAGCCTCTACGAGCAGTACTTC
CDR3aa: CASRGTGGSLYEQYF

v_gene: TRBV5-8
j_gene: TRBJ2-3
d_gene: TRBD2
abundance: many
CDR3nt: TGTGCCAGCAGCTTTACTAGCGGGGCTACATATACGCAGTATTTT
CDR3aa: CASSFTSGATYTQYF

v_gene: TRBV28
j_gene: TRBJ2-1
d_gene: NA
abundance: many
CDR3nt: TGTGCCAGCAGACGACAGGGCAAGCGGGCTTACAATGAGCAGTTCTTC
CDR3aa: CASRRQGKRAYNEQFF

v_gene: TRBV7-9
j_gene: TRBJ2-7
d_gene: NA
abundance: few
CDR3nt: TGTGCCAGCAACTTAGCGGGACAGGCCTACGAGCAGTACTTC
CDR3aa: CASNLAGQAYEQYF

v_gene: TRBV5-4
j_gene: TRBJ1-1
d_gene: NA
abundance: many
CDR3nt: TGTGCCAGCAGCGCCTTAGGCATGAACACTGAAGCTTTCTTT
CDR3aa: CASSALGMNTEAFF

v_gene: TRBV29-1
j_gene: TRBJ1-2
d_gene: NA
abundance: many
CDR3nt: TGCAGCGTTGCTCTGACAGACTATGGCTACACCTTC
CDR3aa: CSVALTDYGYTF

v_gene: TRBV7-9
j_gene: TRBJ1-6
d_gene: NA
abundance: many
CDR3nt: TGTGCCAGCAGCTTAGAAGGTCGTTCACCCCTCCACTTT
CDR3aa: CASSLEGRSPLHF

v_gene: TRBV6-1
j_gene: TRBJ1-5
d_gene: NA
abundance: many
CDR3nt: TGTGCCAGCAGAACTGTCCAGGGCAATCAGCCCCAGCATTTT
CDR3aa: CASRTVQGNQPQHF

v_gene: TRBV23-1
j_gene: TRBJ2-3
d_gene: NA
abundance: many
CDR3nt: TGCGCCAGCAGTCAATCCGTGGCAGCCACCACAGATACGCAGTATTTT
CDR3aa: CASSQSVAATTDTQYF

v_gene: TRBV2
j_gene: TRBJ2-1
d_gene: NA
abundance: medium-sized
CDR3nt: TGTGCCAGAACCAATGCCCTGGACAATGAGCAGTTCTTC
CDR3aa: CARTNALDNEQFF

v_gene: TRBV29-1
j_gene: TRBJ2-2
d_gene: TRBD2
abundance: few
CDR3nt: TGCAGCGTAACCGGGACTAGCGTCGGGGAGCTGTTTTTT
CDR3aa: CSVTGTSVGELFF

v_gene: TRBV6-1
j_gene: TRBJ2-5
d_gene: TRBD1
abundance: many
CDR3nt: TGTGCCAGCAGGGCAACAGGCGGACAGGGGGGAGAGACCCAGTACTTC
CDR3aa: CASRATGGQGGETQYF

v_gene: TRBV24-1
j_gene: TRBJ2-3
d_gene: NA
abundance: many
CDR3nt: TGTGCCACCAGTGATCCCCTTGATACGCAGTATTTT
CDR3aa: CATSDPLDTQYF

v_gene: TRBV19
j_gene: TRBJ2-6
d_gene: NA
abundance: few
CDR3nt: TGTGCCAGTAGTACGACAGGAATGGGCTCTGGGGCCAACGTCCTGACTTTC
CDR3aa: CASSTTGMGSGANVLTF

v_gene: TRBV19
j_gene: TRBJ1-1
d_gene: NA
abundance: NA
CDR3nt: TGTGCCAGTAGTGGAAAAACAGGGTTGAACACTGAAGCTTTCTTT
CDR3aa: CASSGKTGLNTEAFF

v_gene: TRBV7-2
j_gene: TRBJ2-7
d_gene: NA
abundance: many
CDR3nt: TGTGCCAGCAGCTTAAGGATCTCCTACGAGCAGTACTTC
CDR3aa: CASSLRISYEQYF

v_gene: TRBV29-1
j_gene: TRBJ2-1
d_gene: TRBD1
abundance: NA
CDR3nt: TGCAGCGTTGTACCGGGACAGGGTAATTATGAGCAGTTCTTC
CDR3aa: CSVVPGQGNYEQFF

v_gene: TRBV7-2
j_gene: TRBJ2-2
d_gene: NA
abundance: many
CDR3nt: TGTGCCAGCAGCTTTCGGGGGCAGAACACCGGGGAGCTGTTTTTT
CDR3aa: CASSFRGQNTGELFF

v_gene: TRBV11-2
j_gene: TRBJ2-2
d_gene: TRBD2
abundance: many
CDR3nt: TGTGCCAGCAGCTTGCTAGGCGGGAGTAACACCGGGGAGCTGTTTTTT
CDR3aa: CASSLLGGSNTGELFF

v_gene: TRBV29-1
j_gene: TRBJ2-2
d_gene: NA
abundance: few
CDR3nt: TGCAGCGTTGAAGGAAGAGCCGGGGAGCTGTTTTTT
CDR3aa: CSVEGRAGELFF

v_gene: TRBV29-1
j_gene: TRBJ2-2
d_gene: NA
abundance: many
CDR3nt: TGCAGCGTTGCGGAGGTCTCTAACACCGGGGAGCTGTTTTTT
CDR3aa: CSVAEVSNTGELFF

v_gene: TRBV18
j_gene: TRBJ2-7
d_gene: NA
abundance: many
CDR3nt: TGTGCCAGCTCACCGGTGGGAGATACCTACGAGCAGTACTTC
CDR3aa: CASSPVGDTYEQYF

v_gene: TRBV12-3/TRBV12-4
j_gene: TRBJ2-7
d_gene: TRBD2
abundance: many
CDR3nt: TGTGCCAGCAGATCGCGGGAGGGGTACTACGAGCAGTACTTC
CDR3aa: CASRSREGYYEQYF

v_gene: TRBV7-2
j_gene: TRBJ1-5
d_gene: NA
abundance: many
CDR3nt: TGTGCCAGCAGCCCTGTCGGAGGCAGTCAGAATCAGCCCCAGCATTTT
CDR3aa: CASSPVGGSQNQPQHF

v_gene: TRBV7-9
j_gene: TRBJ1-2
d_gene: NA
abundance: medium-sized
CDR3nt: TGTGCCAGCAGCTTATACGGGCATGGCTACACCTTC
CDR3aa: CASSLYGHGYTF

v_gene: TRBV21-1
j_gene: TRBJ2-7
d_gene: NA
abundance: many
CDR3nt: TGTGCCAAGGTGGCGGGGATGACCTACGAGCAGTACTTC
CDR3aa: CAKVAGMTYEQYF

v_gene: TRBV4-3
j_gene: TRBJ2-3
d_gene: NA
abundance: many
CDR3nt: TGCGCCAGCAGCCAAGACGGGCGGATTGATACGCAGTATTTT
CDR3aa: CASSQDGRIDTQYF

v_gene: TRBV24-1
j_gene: TRBJ1-4
d_gene: TRBD1
abundance: many
CDR3nt: TGTGCCACCAGTGAGCACGGACAGGGAGAAAAACTGTTTTTT
CDR3aa: CATSEHGQGEKLFF

v_gene: TRBV11-2
j_gene: TRBJ1-1
d_gene: NA
abundance: medium-sized
CDR3nt: TGTGCCAGCAGCTCAACAGGGATCCTAGCTTGGACTGAAGCTTTCTTT
CDR3aa: CASSSTGILAWTEAFF